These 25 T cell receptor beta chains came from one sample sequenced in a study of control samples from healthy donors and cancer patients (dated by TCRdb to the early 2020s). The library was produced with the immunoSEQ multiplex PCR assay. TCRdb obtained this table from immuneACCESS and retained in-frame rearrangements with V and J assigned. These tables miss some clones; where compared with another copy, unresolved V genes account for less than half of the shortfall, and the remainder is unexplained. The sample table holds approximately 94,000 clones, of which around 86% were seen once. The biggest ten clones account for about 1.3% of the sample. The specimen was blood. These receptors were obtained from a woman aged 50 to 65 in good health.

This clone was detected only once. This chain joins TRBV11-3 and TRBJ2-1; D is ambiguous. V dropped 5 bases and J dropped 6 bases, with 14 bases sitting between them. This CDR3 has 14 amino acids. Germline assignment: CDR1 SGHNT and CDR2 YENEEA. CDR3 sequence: CASSPRLRGNEQFF. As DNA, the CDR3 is TGTGCCAGCAGCCCCCGACTTCGAGGCAATGAGCAGTTCTTC.

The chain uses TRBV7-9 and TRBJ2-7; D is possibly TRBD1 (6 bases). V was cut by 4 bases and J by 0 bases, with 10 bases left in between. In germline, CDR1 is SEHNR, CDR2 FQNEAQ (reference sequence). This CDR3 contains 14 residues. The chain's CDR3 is CASSYGQPSYEQYF. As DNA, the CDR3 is TGTGCCAGCAGCTATGGACAGCCCTCCTACGAGCAGTACTTC. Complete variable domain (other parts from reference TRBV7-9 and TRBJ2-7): DTGVSQNPRHKITKRGQNVTFRCDPISEHNRLYWYRQTLGQGPEFLTYFQNEAQLEKSRLLSDRFSAERPKGSFSTLEIQRTEQGDSAMYLCASSYGQPSYEQYFGPGTRLTVT.

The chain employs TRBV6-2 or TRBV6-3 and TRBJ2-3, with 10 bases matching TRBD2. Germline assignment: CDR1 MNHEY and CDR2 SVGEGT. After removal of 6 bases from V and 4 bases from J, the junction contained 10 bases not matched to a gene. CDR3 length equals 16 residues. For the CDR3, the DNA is TGTGCCAGCAGCCTATCACTAGCGGGACAGCCAGATACGCAGTATTTT. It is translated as CASSLSLAGQPDTQYF.

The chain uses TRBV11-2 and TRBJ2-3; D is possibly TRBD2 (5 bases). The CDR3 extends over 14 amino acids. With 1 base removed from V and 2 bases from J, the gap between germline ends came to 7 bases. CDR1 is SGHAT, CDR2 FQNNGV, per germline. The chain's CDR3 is CASSLGGYTDTQYF. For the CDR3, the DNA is TGTGCCAGCAGCTTAGGAGGGTACACAGATACGCAGTATTTT.

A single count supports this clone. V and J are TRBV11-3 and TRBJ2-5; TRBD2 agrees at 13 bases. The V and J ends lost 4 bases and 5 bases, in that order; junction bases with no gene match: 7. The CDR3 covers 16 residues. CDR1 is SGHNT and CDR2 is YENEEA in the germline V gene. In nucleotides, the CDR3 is TGTGCCAGCAGCTCTCTGACTAGCGGGAGGATGGAGACCCAGTACTTC. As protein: CASSSLTSGRMETQYF.

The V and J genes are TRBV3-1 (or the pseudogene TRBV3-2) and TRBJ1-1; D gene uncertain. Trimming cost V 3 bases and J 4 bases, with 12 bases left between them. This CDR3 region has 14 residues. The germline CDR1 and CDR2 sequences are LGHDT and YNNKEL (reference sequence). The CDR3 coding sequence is TGTGCCAGCAGCCAGGGAGGGCCGATCACTGAAGCTTTCTTT. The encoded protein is CASSQGGPITEAFF.

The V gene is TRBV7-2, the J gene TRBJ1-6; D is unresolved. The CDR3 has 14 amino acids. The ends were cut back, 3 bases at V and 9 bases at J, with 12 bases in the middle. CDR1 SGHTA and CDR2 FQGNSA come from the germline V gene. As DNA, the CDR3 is TGTGCCAGCAGCTTTCCTTCGGAAGGTTCACCCCTCCACTTT. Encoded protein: CASSFPSEGSPLHF.

The CDR3 nucleotides are TGTGCCAGCAGTGTAAGACTAGCGGGAGTGAACGAGCAGTACTTC. Amino acid sequence: CASSVRLAGVNEQYF. V usage is TRBV25-1 and J usage is TRBJ2-7; TRBD2 agrees at 12 bases. The CDR3 has 15 residues. Germline V CDR1 and CDR2: MGHDK, SYGVNS. With 4 bases clipped from V and 5 bases from J, the junction kept 6 bases outside the gene matches.

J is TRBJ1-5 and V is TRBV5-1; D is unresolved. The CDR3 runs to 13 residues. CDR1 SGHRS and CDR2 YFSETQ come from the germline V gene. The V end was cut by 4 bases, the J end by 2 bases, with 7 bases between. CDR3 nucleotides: TGCGCCAGCAGCGCTCAGGGCAATCAGCCCCAGCATTTT. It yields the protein CASSAQGNQPQHF.

CDR3 DNA: TGTGCCAGCAGTTACCGGGCAGCGAACACTGAAGCTTTCTTT. It translates to CASSYRAANTEAFF. The chain couples TRBV6-5 to TRBJ1-1; D unclear. Germline CDR1 and CDR2: MNHEY and SVGAGI. With 2 bases removed from V and 1 base from J, the gap between germline ends came to 8 bases. The CDR3 is 14 amino acids.

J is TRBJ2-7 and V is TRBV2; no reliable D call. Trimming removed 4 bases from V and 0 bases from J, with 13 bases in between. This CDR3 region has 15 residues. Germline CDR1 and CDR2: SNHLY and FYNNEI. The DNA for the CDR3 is TGTGCCAGCAGTGTGTCACACCCGAGCTCCTACGAGCAGTACTTC. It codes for CASSVSHPSSYEQYF.

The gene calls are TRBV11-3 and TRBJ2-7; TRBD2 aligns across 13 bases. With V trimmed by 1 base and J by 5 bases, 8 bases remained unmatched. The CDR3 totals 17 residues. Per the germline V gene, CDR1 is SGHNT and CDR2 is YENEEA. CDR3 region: CASSLAHGLAGVDEQYF. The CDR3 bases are TGTGCCAGCAGCTTAGCCCACGGACTAGCGGGAGTAGACGAGCAGTACTTC.

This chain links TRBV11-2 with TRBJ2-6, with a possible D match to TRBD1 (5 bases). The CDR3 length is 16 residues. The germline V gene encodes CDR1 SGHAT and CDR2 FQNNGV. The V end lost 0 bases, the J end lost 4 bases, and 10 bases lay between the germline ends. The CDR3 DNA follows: TGTGCCAGCAGCTTAGATTTAGGGGTCGGGGCCAACGTCCTGACTTTC. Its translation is CASSLDLGVGANVLTF.

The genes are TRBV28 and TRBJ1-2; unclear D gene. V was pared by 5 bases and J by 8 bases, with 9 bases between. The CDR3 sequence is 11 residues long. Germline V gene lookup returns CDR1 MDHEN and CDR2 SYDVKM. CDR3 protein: CASSQTGGYTF. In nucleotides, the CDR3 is TGTGCCAGCAGTCAGACGGGGGGCTACACCTTC.

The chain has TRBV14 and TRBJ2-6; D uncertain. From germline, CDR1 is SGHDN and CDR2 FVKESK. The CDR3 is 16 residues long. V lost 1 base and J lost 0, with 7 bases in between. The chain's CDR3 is CASSQGGFSGANVLTF. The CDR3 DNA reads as TGTGCCAGCAGCCAAGGAGGTTTCTCTGGGGCCAACGTCCTGACTTTC.

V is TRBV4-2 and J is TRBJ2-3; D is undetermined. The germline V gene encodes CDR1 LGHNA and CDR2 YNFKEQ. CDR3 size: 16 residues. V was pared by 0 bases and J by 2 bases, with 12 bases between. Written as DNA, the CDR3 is TGTGCCAGCAGCCAAGAGTTGCGTGGGGACACAGATACGCAGTATTTT. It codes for CASSQELRGDTDTQYF.

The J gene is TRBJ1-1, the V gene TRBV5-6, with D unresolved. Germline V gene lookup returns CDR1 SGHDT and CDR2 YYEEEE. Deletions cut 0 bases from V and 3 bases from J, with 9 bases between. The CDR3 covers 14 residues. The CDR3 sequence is CASSLGARDTEAFF. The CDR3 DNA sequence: TGTGCCAGCAGCTTGGGGGCGCGGGACACTGAAGCTTTCTTT.

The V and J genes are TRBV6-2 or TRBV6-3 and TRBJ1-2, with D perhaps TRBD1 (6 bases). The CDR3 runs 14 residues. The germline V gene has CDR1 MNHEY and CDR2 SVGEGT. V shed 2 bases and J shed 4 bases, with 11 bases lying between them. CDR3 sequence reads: CASSYDRRSYGYTF. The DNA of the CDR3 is TGTGCCAGCAGTTACGACAGGCGATCCTATGGCTACACCTTC.

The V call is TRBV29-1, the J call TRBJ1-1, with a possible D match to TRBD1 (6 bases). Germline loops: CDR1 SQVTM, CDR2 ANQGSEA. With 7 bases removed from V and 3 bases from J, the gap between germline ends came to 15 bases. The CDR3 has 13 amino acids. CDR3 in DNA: TGCAGCGCCAACGGGGGGCTTGACACTGAAGCTTTCTTT. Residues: CSANGGLDTEAFF.

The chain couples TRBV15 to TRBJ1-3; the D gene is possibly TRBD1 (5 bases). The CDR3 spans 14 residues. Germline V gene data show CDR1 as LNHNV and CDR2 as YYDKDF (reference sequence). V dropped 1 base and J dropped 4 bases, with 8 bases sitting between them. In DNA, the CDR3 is TGTGCCACCAGCAGAGCCCGACAGGGAAACACCATATATTTT. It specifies CATSRARQGNTIYF. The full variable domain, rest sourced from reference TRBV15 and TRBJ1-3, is DAMVIQNPRYQVTQFGKPVTLSCSQTLNHNVMYWYQQKSSQAPKLLFHYYDKDFNNEADTPDNFQSRRPNTSFCFLDIRSPGLGDTAMYLCATSRARQGNTIYFGEGSWLTVV.

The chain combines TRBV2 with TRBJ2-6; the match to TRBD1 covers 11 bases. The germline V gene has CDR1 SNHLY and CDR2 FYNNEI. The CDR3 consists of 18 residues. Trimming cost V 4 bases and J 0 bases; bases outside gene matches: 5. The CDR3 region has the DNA TGTGCCAGCAGTGCCCGGGACAGGGGGGCCTCTGGGGCCAACGTCCTGACTTTC. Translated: CASSARDRGASGANVLTF.

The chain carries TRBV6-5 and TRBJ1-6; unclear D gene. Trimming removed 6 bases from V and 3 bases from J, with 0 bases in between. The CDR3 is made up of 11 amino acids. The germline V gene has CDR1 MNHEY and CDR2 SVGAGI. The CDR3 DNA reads TGTGCCAGCAGCTATAATTCACCCCTCCACTTT. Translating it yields CASSYNSPLHF.

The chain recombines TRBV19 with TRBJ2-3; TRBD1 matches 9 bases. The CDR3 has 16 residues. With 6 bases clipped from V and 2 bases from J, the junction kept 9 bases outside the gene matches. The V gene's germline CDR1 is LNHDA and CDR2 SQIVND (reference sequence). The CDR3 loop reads CASSRTGTGSTDTQYF. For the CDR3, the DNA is TGTGCCAGTAGCCGGACCGGGACAGGGTCCACAGATACGCAGTATTTT.

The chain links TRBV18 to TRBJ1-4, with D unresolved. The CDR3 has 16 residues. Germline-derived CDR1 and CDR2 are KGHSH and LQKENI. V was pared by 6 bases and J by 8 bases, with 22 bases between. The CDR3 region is CASSSRSDGRREKLFF. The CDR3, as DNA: TGTGCCAGCTCGTCTCGTTCGGACGGCCGGAGGGAAAAACTGTTTTTT.

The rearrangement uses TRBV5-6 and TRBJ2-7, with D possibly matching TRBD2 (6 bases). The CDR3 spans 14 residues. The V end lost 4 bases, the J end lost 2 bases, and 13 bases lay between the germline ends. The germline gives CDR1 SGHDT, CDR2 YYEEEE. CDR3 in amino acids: CASSLVADTYEQYF. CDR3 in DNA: TGTGCCAGCAGCCTAGTAGCGGACACCTACGAGCAGTACTTC.